The clone carrying this T cell receptor (beta chain) was found many times. This record belongs to a study of T cells in Graves' hyperthyroidism and ophthalmopathy. TCR beta CDR3 sequences were amplified from RNA transcripts. The primer set for the first-round RT-PCR of the TCR CDR3 was HTBI. TCRdb itself ran the multiplex PCR reads through MiXCR, one entry per CDR3 protein. The sample lists 540,000 or so distinct CDR3 sequences; 15% to 19% were seen once. The CDR3 spans 21 residues. The germline V gene encodes CDR1 MNHEY and CDR2 SVGEGT. The V gene end was trimmed by 0 bases and the J gene end by 5 bases; junction bases not matched to a gene: 21.

This TCR was sampled from a young woman with Graves' hyperthyroidism. The rearrangement uses TRBV6-2 or TRBV6-3 and TRBJ2-5; TRBD2 agrees at 10 bases. Sequenced material: blood. CDR3 DNA sequence: TGTGCCAGCAGTTACTCGAGCAGAGCCGGGACTAGCGAGATGCGTAAGGAGACCCAGTACTTC. Translated: CASSYSSRAGTSEMRKETQYF.